This T cell receptor (beta chain) comes out of a study of T cell responses to AZD1222 COVID-19 vaccine. Measured with immunoSEQ multiplex PCR; TCRdb has only the in-frame clones, and not every one. The sample carries under 250,000 clones, under 95% recorded once. The CDR3 sequence is 16 residues long. CDR1 is MNHEY and CDR2 is SVGAGI in the germline V gene. The ends were cut back, 0 bases at V and 0 bases at J, with 11 bases in the middle. Sequencing used peripheral blood, obtained on day 0 of MenACWY control vaccination. This TCR came from an adult in good health. V is TRBV6-5 and J is TRBJ1-1, with a tentative D call TRBD1 (5 bases). In DNA, the CDR3 is TGTGCCAGCAGTTACTCGATTGGGACGGTGAACACTGAAGCTTTCTTT. Its protein product is CASSYSIGTVNTEAFF.